This T cell receptor beta chain was recovered during a study of regulatory T cells in long-lasting Graves disease. The germline CDR1 and CDR2 sequences are LGHNA and YNFKEQ. CDR3 length: 21 amino acids. Trimming stripped 0 bases from V and 2 bases from J, with 28 bases between. According to the study, TCR beta libraries were built with iRepertoire HTBI primers and CDR3-region Arm-PCR. TCRdb used MiXCR to reprocess the multiplex PCR reads, holding one entry per CDR3 protein. The data show approximately 400,000 distinct CDR3 sequences, with approximately 10% seen just once and around 18% held by the top ten. This clonotype came up many times. The time point here: newly diagnosed GD, antithyroid drugs for less than 3 months. RNA from PBMCs was the source of the TCR library. These data are also associated with another study on T cells in Graves' hyperthyroidism and ophthalmopathy.

The sequencing used peripheral blood mononuclear cells (PBMCs), collected at new diagnosis, from a patient treated with antithyroid drugs. This rearrangement joins TRBV4-2 to TRBJ2-5; a possible D gene is TRBD1 (7 bases). The sequence was collected from a woman under 30 with Graves disease. The CDR3 DNA follows: TGTGCCAGCAGCCAAGAGGCCCCCGGGACGGGCATAGCGGACAGGCAAGAGACCCAGTACTTC. This sequence encodes CASSQEAPGTGIADRQETQYF.